The 21 T cell receptor beta chains below were found in one sample sequenced in a study of T cells in localized non-small cell lung cancer. TCRdb's copy holds only in-frame clones and misses some; the assay was immunoSEQ multiplex PCR. The sample lists 25,000 to 30,000 clones; approximately 90% were seen once. The source material was peripheral blood, sampled before any cancer treatment. Receptors were obtained from a female donor aged 60 or older with stage I lung adenocarcinoma.

This clone was seen only once. The genes are TRBV6-6 and TRBJ2-7; TRBD1 matches at 8 bases. Germline values: CDR1 MNHNY, CDR2 SVGAGI (reference sequence). CDR3 length equals 15 residues. V was clipped by 4 bases and J by 3 bases; unmatched bases: 8. CDR3 amino acids: CASSSWGQDIYEQYF. The CDR3 region has the DNA TGTGCCAGCAGTTCCTGGGGACAGGATATCTACGAGCAGTACTTC.

The chain joins TRBV6-5 to TRBJ1-2; D is unresolved. CDR3 length: 13 amino acids. CDR1 is MNHEY, CDR2 SVGAGI, per germline. The V gene lost 2 bases and the J gene lost 5 bases, with 9 bases spanning the gap. CDR3 sequence: CASSYNGRYGYTF. Here the CDR3 DNA reads TGTGCCAGCAGTTACAACGGCCGTTATGGCTACACCTTC.

The chain couples TRBV18 to TRBJ2-5; unclear D gene. CDR3 length equals 13 residues. In germline, CDR1 is KGHSH, CDR2 LQKENI. V was clipped by 3 bases and J by 1 base, with 6 bases between them. CDR3 coding DNA: TGTGCCAGCTCACCCCCCTCCCAAGAGACCCAGTACTTC. This sequence encodes CASSPPSQETQYF.

The chain carries TRBV9 and TRBJ2-5; perhaps TRBD2 as D (6 bases). V lost 7 bases and J lost 5, with 21 bases in between. Germline lookup yields CDR1 SGDLS and CDR2 YYNGEE. The CDR3 runs to 15 residues. Here the CDR3 reads CASDSNGVGGETQYF. The CDR3 DNA is TGTGCCAGCGATTCCAACGGGGTAGGAGGGGAGACCCAGTACTTC.

This chain links TRBV29-1 with TRBJ1-1, with D perhaps matching TRBD1 (5 bases). This CDR3 contains 14 residues. The ends were cut back, 6 bases at V and 1 base at J, with 15 bases in the middle. Germline assignment: CDR1 SQVTM and CDR2 ANQGSEA. The DNA of the CDR3 is TGCAGCGTCGTGATTGGGGGGGGGAACACTGAAGCTTTCTTT. This translates into CSVVIGGGNTEAFF.

The chain recombines TRBV29-1 with TRBJ2-7; D call uncertain. The CDR3 is 11 residues long. V was clipped by 1 base and J by 4 bases, with 5 bases between them. Germline CDR1 is SQVTM and CDR2 is ANQGSEA. The CDR3 nucleotides read TGCAGCGTTGAAGTTCTATACGAGCAGTACTTC. This sequence encodes CSVEVLYEQYF.

This clone has a handful of counts. This rearrangement joins TRBV5-1 to TRBJ2-7, with 14 bases that match TRBD2. This CDR3 has 21 residues. Unmatched junction bases numbered 23, after V lost 3 bases and J lost 6 bases. CDR1 SGHRS and CDR2 YFSETQ come from the germline V gene. The CDR3 loop reads CASSSFVQPGTSGSRLGEQYF. CDR3 in DNA: TGCGCCAGCAGCTCTTTCGTGCAACCCGGGACTAGCGGGAGCAGGCTAGGCGAGCAGTACTTC.

CDR3 sequence reads: CASSLKWNTEAFF. The CDR3, as DNA: TGTGCCAGCAGTTTAAAGTGGAACACTGAAGCTTTCTTT. The V call is TRBV28, the J call TRBJ1-1; D gene unclear. The CDR3 is 13 residues long. V was clipped by 2 bases and J by 1 base, with 5 bases between them. From germline, CDR1 is MDHEN and CDR2 SYDVKM.

The chain has TRBV19 and TRBJ2-5; D is perhaps TRBD1 or TRBD2 (5 bases each). V was pared by 3 bases and J by 5 bases, with 13 bases between. Germline loops: CDR1 LNHDA, CDR2 SQIVND (reference sequence). CDR3 length equals 14 residues. CDR3 region: CASSIGGMAETQYF. CDR3 nucleotide sequence: TGTGCCAGTAGTATTGGGGGAATGGCGGAGACCCAGTACTTC.

V is TRBV10-3 and J is TRBJ2-3, with 10 bases matching TRBD1. Germline V gene data show CDR1 as ENHRY and CDR2 as SYGVKD. The CDR3 totals 14 residues. V shed 6 bases, J shed 4 bases, and the junction held 4 bases outside the gene matches. The CDR3 sequence: CAIRDRGFSDTQYF. Here the CDR3 DNA reads TGTGCCATCAGGGACAGGGGGTTTTCAGATACGCAGTATTTT.

Concerning this clone: Within the sample, other DNA sequences also encode this same CDR3. The V call is TRBV6-5, the J call TRBJ2-7; 9 nucleotides align to TRBD2. The length of the CDR3 is 15 residues. Trimming cost V 0 bases and J 2 bases; bases outside gene matches: 2. Per germline, CDR1 MNHEY and CDR2 SVGAGI. CDR3: CASSYSLAGAYEQYF. The CDR3 DNA is TGTGCCAGCAGTTACTCTTTAGCGGGAGCCTACGAGCAGTACTTC.

V is TRBV28 and J is TRBJ2-1; 9 nucleotides match TRBD2. The CDR3 is 17 residues long. V was pared by 3 bases and J by 9 bases, with 15 bases of the junction left unmatched. Germline V gene data show CDR1 as MDHEN and CDR2 as SYDVKM. The CDR3 DNA follows: TGTGCCAGCAGTTTTCCCGTGGCGCGGGAGGGAGGTAGTGAGCAGTTCTTC. Its protein is CASSFPVAREGGSEQFF.

The chain has TRBV4-1 and TRBJ1-5; D gene ambiguous. Trimming left V 0 bases short and J 0 bases short, with 15 bases between. Germline loops: CDR1 MGHRA, CDR2 YSYEKL. The CDR3 totals 18 residues. The CDR3 sequence is CASSQDSGGSTSNQPQHF. The CDR3 coding sequence is TGCGCCAGCAGCCAAGATAGTGGAGGGTCGACTAGCAATCAGCCCCAGCATTTT.

This chain joins TRBV7-6 and TRBJ2-1; 13 bases map to TRBD2. This CDR3 region has 16 residues. Germline loops: CDR1 SGHVS, CDR2 FNYEAQ. The ends lost 3 bases at V and 5 bases at J; junction bases unmatched: 4. CDR3 nucleotides: TGTGCCAGCAGCTTCCGACTAGCGGGGGGTGACAATGAGCAGTTCTTC. This gives the protein CASSFRLAGGDNEQFF. Full variable domain (outside the CDR3, taken from reference TRBV7-6 and TRBJ2-1): GAGVSQSPRYKVTKRGQDVALRCDPISGHVSLYWYRQALGQGPEFLTYFNYEAQQDKSGLPNDRFSAERPEGSISTLTIQRTEQRDSAMYRCASSFRLAGGDNEQFFGPGTRLTVL.

In this sample, this clone turned up once. V gene TRBV30 combines with J gene TRBJ2-1; D is tentatively TRBD1 or TRBD2 (5 bases each). The CDR3 runs 13 residues. The germline V gene has CDR1 GTSNPN and CDR2 SVGIG (reference sequence). The ends were cut back, 1 base at V and 6 bases at J, with 10 bases in the middle. The DNA of the CDR3 is TGTGCCTGGAGTGAGGGACGGTCCAATGAGCAGTTCTTC. Its protein product is CAWSEGRSNEQFF.

The chain uses TRBV18 and TRBJ2-1, with D perhaps TRBD2 (6 bases). Germline V gene data show CDR1 as KGHSH and CDR2 as LQKENI. V lost 3 bases and J lost 15, with 18 bases in between. CDR3 length equals 13 residues. Here the CDR3 reads CASSPAGGDRGFF. CDR3 nucleotide sequence: TGTGCCAGCTCACCGGCAGGAGGGGATAGGGGGTTCTTC.

This chain links TRBV27 with TRBJ2-7, with D possibly being TRBD1 or TRBD2 (6 bases each). Germline V gene data show CDR1 as MNHEY and CDR2 as SMNVEV (reference sequence). CDR3 length equals 16 residues. V was trimmed by 5 bases and J by 0 bases, leaving 17 bases between them. For the CDR3, the DNA is TGTGCCAGCAGTCCCGGGTGGGGGGCCGTCTCCTACGAGCAGTACTTC. It translates to CASSPGWGAVSYEQYF.

The chain joins TRBV19 to TRBJ1-5; a weak D match, TRBD1 (6 bases). V was cut by 8 bases and J by 7 bases, with 15 bases left in between. Germline-derived CDR1 and CDR2 are LNHDA and SQIVND (reference sequence). The CDR3 has 13 residues. The CDR3 spells CASSDTGQQPQHF. Written as DNA, the CDR3 is TGTGCCAGTTCGGATACAGGGCAACAGCCCCAGCATTTT.

This chain connects TRBV4-1 to TRBJ2-1; TRBD2 matches at 9 bases. J lost 7 bases, V lost 0 bases, and 10 bases had no gene match. Germline V gives CDR1 MGHRA, CDR2 YSYEKL. CDR3 length: 17 amino acids. In DNA, the CDR3 is TGCGCCAGCAGCCAAGATATCGGGACTAGCCCTTTTAATGAGCAGTTCTTC. Protein: CASSQDIGTSPFNEQFF.

The J gene is TRBJ1-2, the V gene TRBV19; tentative D call: TRBD1 (6 bases). Germline loops: CDR1 LNHDA, CDR2 SQIVND (reference sequence). V was clipped by 6 bases and J by 4 bases, with 15 bases between them. The CDR3 runs to 14 residues. The CDR3 DNA sequence: TGTGCCAGTAGCCCCGGACAGCAGACCTATGGCTACACCTTC. Protein product: CASSPGQQTYGYTF. The full variable domain, completed using reference TRBV19 and TRBJ1-2, is DGGITQSPKYLFRKEGQNVTLSCEQNLNHDAMYWYRQDPGQGLRLIYYSQIVNDFQKGDIAEGYSVSREKKESFPLTVTSAQKNPTAFYLCASSPGQQTYGYTFGSGTRLTVV.

CDR3: CASSRGRLQETQYF. The CDR3 bases are TGCGCCAGCAGCCGGGGGCGGTTACAAGAGACCCAGTACTTC. The V gene is TRBV23-1, the J gene TRBJ2-5; the D gene could be TRBD1 or TRBD2 (6 bases each). TRBV23-1 is marked as an open reading frame, function uncertain. The V end was cut by 6 bases, the J end by 2 bases, with 13 bases between. CDR3 length: 14 residues.